Below are 21 T cell receptor beta chains sequenced from a single sample in a study of cytomegalovirus exposure and HLA in healthy donors. Primers: 60 Vbeta forward and 13 Jbeta reverse. The protocol was immunoSEQ multiplex PCR, while the TCRdb copy is restricted to in-frame clones and leaves out a portion. The repertoire consists of about 38,000 clones, with roughly 89% occurring once and the leading ten covering 11%. Source material: PBMCs. The source of these receptors is a middle-aged woman in good health and CMV-seropositive.

V usage is TRBV6-1 and J usage is TRBJ1-4; weak D call: TRBD1 (6 bases). Trimming removed 4 bases from V and 1 base from J, with 13 bases in between. The germline V gene has CDR1 MNHNS and CDR2 SASEGT. The CDR3 contains 16 residues. The CDR3 DNA follows: TGTGCCAGCAGTGGGGGAGGGGGTGGAACTAATGAAAAACTGTTTTTT. This gives the protein CASSGGGGGTNEKLFF.

The rearrangement joins TRBV19 to TRBJ2-7; D is perhaps TRBD1 (6 bases). Germline V CDR1 and CDR2: LNHDA, SQIVND (reference sequence). The V and J ends lost 5 bases and 0 bases respectively, with 11 bases between them. The CDR3 runs to 14 residues. The chain's CDR3 is CASSRSGDSYEQYF. In nucleotides, the CDR3 is TGTGCCAGTAGTCGGTCAGGGGACTCCTACGAGCAGTACTTC. The full variable domain, completed using reference TRBV19 and TRBJ2-7, is DGGITQSPKYLFRKEGQNVTLSCEQNLNHDAMYWYRQDPGQGLRLIYYSQIVNDFQKGDIAEGYSVSREKKESFPLTVTSAQKNPTAFYLCASSRSGDSYEQYFGPGTRLTVT.

The chain is built from TRBV28 and TRBJ1-5, with 7 bases lining up with TRBD1. The CDR3 has 18 amino acids. With 5 bases clipped from V and 2 bases from J, the junction kept 15 bases outside the gene matches. The germline CDR1 and CDR2 sequences are MDHEN and SYDVKM. The CDR3: CASSPRGRQGWGNQPQHF. CDR3 coding DNA: TGTGCCAGCAGTCCGAGGGGGAGACAGGGTTGGGGCAATCAGCCCCAGCATTTT.

This clone was seen a few times. This CDR3 reads CASRATSGGYEQYF. The CDR3 bases are TGTGCCAGCAGGGCTACTAGCGGGGGATACGAGCAGTACTTC. The chain joins TRBV6-1 to TRBJ2-7, with 11 bases identical to TRBD2. Looked up from germline, CDR1 is MNHNS and CDR2 is SASEGT. Trimming at V came to 6 bases and at J to 4 bases, leaving 5 bases not matched to a gene. The CDR3 runs to 14 residues.

V is TRBV6-5 and J is TRBJ2-5; maybe TRBD1 (6 bases). The J call may be in error: the DNA end matches TRBJ2-7 better. The germline gives CDR1 MNHEY, CDR2 SVGAGI. The CDR3 extends over 15 amino acids. The chain's CDR3 is CASSSYPGQSYEQYF. In nucleotides, the CDR3 is TGTGCCAGCAGTTCTTACCCGGGACAATCATACGAGCAGTACTTC.

The chain couples TRBV7-9 to TRBJ2-5; a possible D gene is TRBD2 (6 bases). The CDR3 sequence is 14 residues long. Germline loops: CDR1 SEHNR, CDR2 FQNEAQ (reference sequence). V gave up 7 bases and J gave up 5 bases, with 17 bases separating them. CDR3 protein: CASTFSTSKETQYF. CDR3 DNA: TGTGCCAGCACCTTTTCAACTAGCAAGGAGACCCAGTACTTC.

The chain employs TRBV29-1 and TRBJ1-2; no firm D call. This CDR3 has 13 residues. V was pared by 1 base and J by 7 bases, with 13 bases between. CDR1 SQVTM and CDR2 ANQGSEA come from the germline V gene. CDR3 nucleotide sequence: TGCAGCGTTGAAGGCGGGCAGGACGTTGGCTACACCTTC. Translated: CSVEGGQDVGYTF.

The chain recombines TRBV9 with TRBJ2-5; the match to TRBD1 covers 7 bases. Germline trimming cut 3 bases from V and 2 bases from J; bases unmatched to any gene: 4. Germline loops: CDR1 SGDLS, CDR2 YYNGEE. The CDR3 loop spans 14 amino acids. The CDR3 region has the DNA TGTGCCAGCAGCGGAGGGGGCTGGCAAGAGACCCAGTACTTC. Amino acids: CASSGGGWQETQYF.

The V gene is TRBV7-2, the J gene TRBJ1-5, with 7 bases identical to TRBD1. Trimming took 7 bases from V and 0 from J; bases not matched to a gene: 6. From germline, CDR1 is SGHTA and CDR2 FQGNSA. The CDR3 length is 15 residues. The CDR3 region is CASTKGAYSNQPQHF. CDR3 in DNA: TGTGCCAGCACCAAGGGGGCATATAGCAATCAGCCCCAGCATTTT.

This chain's CDR3 is CASSYGLLSRGYGYTF. The CDR3 DNA follows: TGTGCCAGCAGTTACGGGCTCCTCTCAAGGGGCTATGGCTACACCTTC. The V and J genes are TRBV6-5 and TRBJ1-2; D perhaps matches TRBD1 (5 bases). CDR1 is MNHEY, CDR2 SVGAGI, per germline. The V end lost 2 bases, the J end lost 4 bases, and 17 bases lay between the germline ends. This CDR3 has 16 residues.

V and J are TRBV25-1 and TRBJ1-2, with 7 nucleotides matching TRBD1. Germline-derived CDR1 and CDR2 are MGHDK and SYGVNS. There are 13 residues in the CDR3. V was pared by 5 bases and J by 8 bases, with 8 bases of the junction left unmatched. DNA for the CDR3: TGTGCCAGCAGTCCAATGGGGACAGACGGCTACACCTTC. Protein product: CASSPMGTDGYTF.

DNA for the CDR3: TGTGCCAGCAGTTACTCCCGGGGGTGGGGCACTGAAGCTTTCTTT. It yields the protein CASSYSRGWGTEAFF. This chain uses TRBV6-5 with TRBJ1-1; tentative D call: TRBD1 (5 bases). V lost 0 bases and J 4 bases, leaving 12 bases between the germline ends. The CDR3 has 15 amino acids. Germline V lookup: CDR1 MNHEY, CDR2 SVGAGI.

This chain connects TRBV9 to TRBJ2-2; possibly TRBD2 for D (5 bases). The CDR3 sequence is 14 residues long. V lost 3 bases to trimming and J lost 5 bases, with 11 bases between them. Germline CDR1 and CDR2: SGDLS and YYNGEE. The CDR3 protein is CASSARRYTGELFF. The CDR3 DNA follows: TGTGCCAGCAGCGCTAGGAGGTATACCGGGGAGCTGTTTTTT.

The V gene is TRBV7-2, the J gene TRBJ2-3, with TRBD2 matching over 7 bases. Germline V CDR1 and CDR2: SGHTA, FQGNSA. CDR3 length equals 14 residues. V lost 7 bases to trimming and J lost 2 bases; unmatched junction nucleotides: 6. CDR3 coding DNA: TGTGCCAGCACCAGGACTAGTGTCACAGATACGCAGTATTTT. Translating gives CASTRTSVTDTQYF.

V usage is TRBV18 and J usage is TRBJ1-2, with 11 bases matching TRBD1. The length of the CDR3 is 17 residues. V trimming: 3 bases; J trimming: 4 bases; junction bases outside the gene matches: 10. Germline V CDR1 and CDR2: KGHSH, LQKENI. The CDR3 region has the DNA TGTGCCAGCTCACCCGCGGCCGGGACAGGGGGTTTCTATGGCTACACCTTC. Translation gives CASSPAAGTGGFYGYTF.

V gene TRBV5-6 combines with J gene TRBJ1-2, with 8 bases identical to TRBD1. J gave up 8 bases and V 4 bases, and 7 bases lay outside the gene matches. Germline V gene lookup returns CDR1 SGHDT and CDR2 YYEEEE. CDR3 length: 13 residues. CDR3 in amino acids: CASSPSDRGGYTF. The CDR3 DNA is TGTGCCAGCAGCCCGTCCGACAGGGGCGGCTACACCTTC.

This chain uses TRBV4-2 with TRBJ2-3; 11 bases line up with TRBD2. The V segment lost 2 bases and the J segment 2 bases; nucleotides outside the gene matches: 9. This CDR3 is 18 amino acids long. Germline V gene sequence: CDR1 LGHNA, CDR2 YNFKEQ. CDR3 residues: CASSQIIAGGRDTDTQYF. DNA of the CDR3: TGTGCCAGCAGCCAAATAATAGCGGGGGGGCGAGACACAGATACGCAGTATTTT.

The chain combines TRBV5-6 with TRBJ1-5; D remains unclear. This CDR3 comprises 16 residues. Germline lookup yields CDR1 SGHDT and CDR2 YYEEEE. V was cut by 1 base and J by 0 bases, with 11 bases left in between. CDR3 coding DNA: TGTGCCAGCAGCTTGTCGGGAATCTTTAGCAATCAGCCCCAGCATTTT. The encoded protein is CASSLSGIFSNQPQHF.

A word on this clone: This probably arose from a read error, given a far larger clone one base away. Other DNA variants within this sample encode the same CDR3. V is TRBV5-4 and J is TRBJ2-7; TRBD1 might be the D (6 bases). This CDR3 has 15 amino acids. V shed 4 bases and J shed 4 bases, with 18 bases lying between them. The germline gives CDR1 SGHNT, CDR2 YYREEE (reference sequence). The CDR3 here is CASSQDLGGWYEQYF. CDR3 DNA: TGTGCCAGCAGCCAAGATCTAGGGGGATGGTACGAGCAGTACTTC.

This clone came up once. V is TRBV18 and J is TRBJ1-6, with 7 bases that match TRBD1. J was trimmed by 10 bases and V by 6 bases; bases with no gene match: 12. This CDR3 is built from 15 residues. The germline CDR1 and CDR2 sequences are KGHSH and LQKENI. CDR3 region: CASSERDSDSSPLHF. Here the CDR3 DNA reads TGTGCCAGCTCCGAGAGGGACAGCGATTCCTCACCCCTCCACTTT.

In regard to this clone: One end of the junction is discordant with germline, which a read error may explain. The same CDR3 can be traced to other DNA sequences in this sample. V and J are TRBV4-1 and TRBJ1-4, with TRBD1 as a possible D gene (5 bases). Germline V gene lookup returns CDR1 MGHRA and CDR2 YSYEKL. The CDR3 is 17 residues long. Here the CDR3 DNA reads TGCGCCAGTAGCCAGGGAAGGGGCACGGCAACTAATGAAAAACTGTTTTTT. Translating it yields CASSQGRGTATNEKLFF.